This is a list of T cell receptor beta chains from one sample in a study of T-cell memory formation after mild COVID-19. TCRdb ran MiXCR on the 5' RACE reads and lists one entry per CDR3 protein. Of about 150,000 distinct CDR3 sequences listed, 15% to 20% were seen once; the top ten hold 2% to 2.5%. The sequenced material came from PBMCs or a T cell subset sorted from them (not recorded which). Receptors originate from an adult woman who had mild COVID-19 (a few samples of this study predate the infection). Cell type and time point are not known. Each CDR3 is given with its conserved first and last residue. The D gene is left open where the match is weak. The listing skips clone size in some rows; elsewhere it reads once, few, many or a size class.

clone_size: few; v_call: TRBV29-1; d_call: NA; j_call: TRBJ1-3; cdr3_aa: CSVWDSRSGNTIYF; cdr3_nt: TGCAGCGTATGGGACTCTCGCTCTGGAAACACCATATATTTT
clone_size: NA; v_call: TRBV5-1; d_call: NA; j_call: TRBJ2-7; cdr3_aa: CASSLAGSITYEQYF; cdr3_nt: TGCGCCAGCAGCTTGGCGGGGAGTATTACCTACGAGCAGTACTTC
clone_size: NA; v_call: TRBV9; d_call: NA; j_call: TRBJ1-1; cdr3_aa: CASSEYGNTEAFF; cdr3_nt: TGTGCCAGCAGCGAATACGGTAACACTGAAGCTTTCTTT
clone_size: NA; v_call: TRBV10-3; d_call: TRBD2; j_call: TRBJ2-7; cdr3_aa: CASRLAGGYEQYF; cdr3_nt: TGTGCCTCAAGACTAGCGGGAGGCTACGAGCAGTACTTC
clone_size: NA; v_call: TRBV19; d_call: NA; j_call: TRBJ2-1; cdr3_aa: CASSSLGKPRSDEQFF; cdr3_nt: TGTGCCAGTAGTTCCCTGGGCAAACCCAGATCTGATGAGCAGTTCTTC
clone_size: NA; v_call: TRBV3-1; d_call: NA; j_call: TRBJ1-1; cdr3_aa: CASSQLPGTSSAAFF; cdr3_nt: TGTGCCAGCAGCCAATTACCCGGGACCTCTTCGGCAGCTTTCTTT
clone_size: NA; v_call: TRBV6-5; d_call: NA; j_call: TRBJ1-1; cdr3_aa: CASSDVAGPEAFF; cdr3_nt: TGTGCCAGCAGTGATGTTGCAGGGCCTGAAGCTTTCTTT
clone_size: few; v_call: TRBV7-2; d_call: NA; j_call: TRBJ2-3; cdr3_aa: CASSLGVGTARMGDTQYF; cdr3_nt: TGTGCCAGCAGCTTGGGAGTGGGGACTGCAAGGATGGGAGATACGCAGTATTTT
clone_size: NA; v_call: TRBV6-2/TRBV6-3; d_call: NA; j_call: TRBJ2-1; cdr3_aa: CASSYWAGSKNEQFF; cdr3_nt: TGTGCCAGCAGTTACTGGGCGGGTTCGAAGAATGAGCAGTTCTTC
clone_size: NA; v_call: TRBV25-1; d_call: NA; j_call: TRBJ1-1; cdr3_aa: CASFMNTEAFF; cdr3_nt: TGTGCCAGCTTCATGAACACTGAAGCTTTCTTT
clone_size: NA; v_call: TRBV6-5; d_call: NA; j_call: TRBJ1-2; cdr3_aa: CASSYSGGTNYGYTF; cdr3_nt: TGTGCCAGCAGTTACTCGGGGGGGACTAACTATGGCTACACCTTC
clone_size: NA; v_call: TRBV7-2; d_call: NA; j_call: TRBJ2-3; cdr3_aa: CASSPAADTQYF; cdr3_nt: TGTGCCAGCAGCCCGGCCGCAGATACGCAGTATTTT
clone_size: NA; v_call: TRBV18; d_call: NA; j_call: TRBJ1-2; cdr3_aa: CASSPGLLEEGYTF; cdr3_nt: TGTGCCAGCTCACCAGGGCTCCTAGAGGAGGGCTACACCTTC
clone_size: NA; v_call: TRBV5-1; d_call: NA; j_call: TRBJ1-2; cdr3_aa: CASSLEGPTAGRGNYGYTF; cdr3_nt: TGCGCCAGCAGCTTGGAAGGTCCGACAGCCGGCCGAGGAAACTATGGCTACACCTTC
clone_size: NA; v_call: TRBV7-2; d_call: NA; j_call: TRBJ2-5; cdr3_aa: CASSRDLKTQYF; cdr3_nt: TGTGCCAGCAGCCGGGACTTAAAGACCCAGTACTTC
clone_size: many; v_call: TRBV3-1; d_call: TRBD1; j_call: TRBJ1-3; cdr3_aa: CASSTTHRGAGNTIYF; cdr3_nt: TGTGCCAGCAGTACTACCCACAGGGGAGCTGGAAACACCATATATTTT
clone_size: NA; v_call: TRBV12-3/TRBV12-4; d_call: NA; j_call: TRBJ1-2; cdr3_aa: CASSGGRSYGYTF; cdr3_nt: TGTGCCAGCAGCGGGGGACGGAGCTATGGCTACACCTTC
clone_size: few; v_call: TRBV9; d_call: TRBD2; j_call: TRBJ2-7; cdr3_aa: CASSALSGGTTYEQYF; cdr3_nt: TGTGCCAGCAGCGCCCTTAGCGGGGGAACTACCTACGAGCAGTACTTC
clone_size: few; v_call: TRBV12-3/TRBV12-4; d_call: TRBD2; j_call: TRBJ2-1; cdr3_aa: CASRLGLVSYNEQFF; cdr3_nt: TGTGCCAGCAGACTCGGACTAGTCTCCTACAATGAGCAGTTCTTC
clone_size: few; v_call: TRBV7-3; d_call: NA; j_call: TRBJ2-2; cdr3_aa: CASSHSGTNTGELFF; cdr3_nt: TGTGCCAGCAGCCACTCGGGGACAAACACCGGGGAGCTGTTTTTT
clone_size: few; v_call: TRBV7-2; d_call: NA; j_call: TRBJ1-1; cdr3_aa: CASSTHGGSTEAFF; cdr3_nt: TGTGCCAGCAGCACTCACGGGGGAAGCACTGAAGCTTTCTTT
clone_size: few; v_call: TRBV4-1; d_call: NA; j_call: TRBJ1-2; cdr3_aa: CASSQDRVPAYGYTF; cdr3_nt: TGCGCCAGCAGCCAAGATAGGGTCCCAGCCTATGGCTACACCTTC
clone_size: few; v_call: TRBV5-5; d_call: NA; j_call: TRBJ2-5; cdr3_aa: CASSLPGRETQYF; cdr3_nt: TGTGCCAGCAGCTTACCGGGGAGAGAGACCCAGTACTTC
clone_size: few; v_call: TRBV27; d_call: TRBD1; j_call: TRBJ2-1; cdr3_aa: CASSFRDRAYNEQFF; cdr3_nt: TGTGCCAGCAGTTTTAGGGACAGGGCCTACAATGAGCAGTTCTTC
clone_size: few; v_call: TRBV7-6; d_call: NA; j_call: TRBJ2-1; cdr3_aa: CASSLRGGSSYNEQFF; cdr3_nt: TGTGCCAGCAGCTTGCGGGGTGGGAGCTCCTACAATGAGCAGTTCTTC
clone_size: few; v_call: TRBV6-1; d_call: NA; j_call: TRBJ1-2; cdr3_aa: CASSEALGYGYTF; cdr3_nt: TGTGCCAGCAGTGAAGCGTTGGGTTATGGCTACACCTTC
clone_size: few; v_call: TRBV5-1; d_call: TRBD2; j_call: TRBJ2-7; cdr3_aa: CASTRAGEVEQYF; cdr3_nt: TGCGCCAGCACTCGAGCGGGAGAGGTCGAGCAGTACTTC
clone_size: few; v_call: TRBV6-6; d_call: NA; j_call: TRBJ2-7; cdr3_aa: CASSYIAGTYEQYF; cdr3_nt: TGTGCCAGCAGTTACATAGCAGGGACCTACGAGCAGTACTTC
clone_size: few; v_call: TRBV7-2; d_call: NA; j_call: TRBJ1-2; cdr3_aa: CASSLAQGNYGYTF; cdr3_nt: TGTGCCAGCAGCTTAGCACAGGGAAACTATGGCTACACCTTC
clone_size: few; v_call: TRBV7-2; d_call: NA; j_call: TRBJ2-5; cdr3_aa: CASSLSSVKETQYF; cdr3_nt: TGTGCCAGCAGCTTATCTAGCGTTAAAGAGACCCAGTACTTC
clone_size: few; v_call: TRBV6-2/TRBV6-3; d_call: TRBD2; j_call: TRBJ2-3; cdr3_aa: CASSHGGAFADTQYF; cdr3_nt: TGTGCCAGCAGCCACGGGGGGGCCTTCGCAGATACGCAGTATTTT
clone_size: NA; v_call: TRBV18; d_call: TRBD2; j_call: TRBJ2-1; cdr3_aa: CASSPRLGGGRNEQFF; cdr3_nt: TGTGCCAGCTCACCACGGCTCGGGGGGGGCCGAAATGAGCAGTTCTTC
clone_size: few; v_call: TRBV14; d_call: NA; j_call: TRBJ2-1; cdr3_aa: CASSQDLRESEQFF; cdr3_nt: TGTGCCAGCAGCCAAGATTTAAGGGAGAGTGAGCAGTTCTTC
clone_size: NA; v_call: TRBV9; d_call: TRBD1; j_call: TRBJ2-2; cdr3_aa: CASSVETGNRELFF; cdr3_nt: TGTGCCAGCAGCGTAGAGACAGGGAACCGGGAGCTGTTTTTT
clone_size: many; v_call: TRBV5-1; d_call: NA; j_call: TRBJ2-7; cdr3_aa: CASSLDWGPYEQYF; cdr3_nt: TGCGCCAGCAGCTTAGACTGGGGCCCCTACGAGCAGTACTTC
clone_size: NA; v_call: TRBV6-6; d_call: NA; j_call: TRBJ2-1; cdr3_aa: CASSYSKGQGPYNEQFF; cdr3_nt: TGTGCCAGCAGTTACTCGAAGGGTCAGGGGCCCTACAATGAGCAGTTCTTC
clone_size: NA; v_call: TRBV7-2; d_call: TRBD1; j_call: TRBJ1-2; cdr3_aa: CASSHRGDRLSYGYTF; cdr3_nt: TGTGCCAGCAGCCACAGGGGGGACAGGCTTTCCTATGGCTACACCTTC
clone_size: few; v_call: TRBV27; d_call: TRBD2; j_call: TRBJ2-3; cdr3_aa: CASSLSGGRRPDTQYF; cdr3_nt: TGTGCCAGCAGTTTATCCGGCGGGAGGCGACCAGATACGCAGTATTTT
clone_size: NA; v_call: TRBV5-1; d_call: TRBD2; j_call: TRBJ2-1; cdr3_aa: CASSHRTSGSSGDEQFF; cdr3_nt: TGCGCCAGCAGCCACCGGACTAGCGGGAGTTCTGGGGATGAGCAGTTCTTC
clone_size: few; v_call: TRBV6-5; d_call: TRBD1; j_call: TRBJ1-2; cdr3_aa: CASSYSIRDRGSNGYTF; cdr3_nt: TGTGCCAGCAGTTACTCTATCCGGGACAGGGGTTCAAATGGCTACACCTTC